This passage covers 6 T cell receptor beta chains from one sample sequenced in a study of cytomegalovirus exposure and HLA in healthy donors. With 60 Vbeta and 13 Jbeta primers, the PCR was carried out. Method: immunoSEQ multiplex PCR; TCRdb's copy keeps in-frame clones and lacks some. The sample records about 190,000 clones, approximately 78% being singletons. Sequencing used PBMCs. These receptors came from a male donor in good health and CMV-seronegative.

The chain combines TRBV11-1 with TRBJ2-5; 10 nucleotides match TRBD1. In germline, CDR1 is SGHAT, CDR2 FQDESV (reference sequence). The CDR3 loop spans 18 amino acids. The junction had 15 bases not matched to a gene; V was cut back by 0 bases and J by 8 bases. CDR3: CASSLAPPGTGVGDTQYF. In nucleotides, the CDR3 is TGTGCCAGCAGCTTAGCGCCGCCCGGGACAGGGGTGGGGGATACCCAGTACTTC.

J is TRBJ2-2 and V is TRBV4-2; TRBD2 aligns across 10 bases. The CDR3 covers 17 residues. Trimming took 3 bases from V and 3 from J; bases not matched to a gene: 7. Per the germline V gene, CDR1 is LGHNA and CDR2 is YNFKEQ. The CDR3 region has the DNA TGTGCCAGCAGCCAGGCATTAGCGGGGGGATACACCGGGGAGCTGTTTTTT. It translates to CASSQALAGGYTGELFF.

CDR3 protein: CSVVRERGGTDTQYF. The CDR3, as DNA: TGCAGCGTTGTGCGGGAGAGGGGGGGCACAGATACGCAGTATTTT. V is TRBV29-1 and J is TRBJ2-3; a possible D gene is TRBD2 (7 bases). The CDR3 has 15 amino acids. Deletions cut 4 bases from V and 1 base from J, with 15 bases between. Germline-derived CDR1 and CDR2 are SQVTM and ANQGSEA.

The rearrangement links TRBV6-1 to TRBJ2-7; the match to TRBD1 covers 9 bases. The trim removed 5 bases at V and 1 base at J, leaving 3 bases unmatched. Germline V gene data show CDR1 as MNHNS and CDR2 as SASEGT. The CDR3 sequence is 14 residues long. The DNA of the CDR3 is TGTGCCAGCAGTAGGACAGGGGCTTCCTACGAGCAGTACTTC. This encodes CASSRTGASYEQYF.

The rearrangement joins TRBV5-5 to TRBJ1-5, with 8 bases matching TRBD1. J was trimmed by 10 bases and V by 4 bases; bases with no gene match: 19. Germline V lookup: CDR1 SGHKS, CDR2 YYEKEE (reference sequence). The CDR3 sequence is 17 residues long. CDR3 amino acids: CASSNQVGFTGGGPQHF. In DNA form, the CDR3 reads TGTGCCAGCAGCAATCAGGTTGGGTTTACAGGGGGAGGACCCCAGCATTTT.

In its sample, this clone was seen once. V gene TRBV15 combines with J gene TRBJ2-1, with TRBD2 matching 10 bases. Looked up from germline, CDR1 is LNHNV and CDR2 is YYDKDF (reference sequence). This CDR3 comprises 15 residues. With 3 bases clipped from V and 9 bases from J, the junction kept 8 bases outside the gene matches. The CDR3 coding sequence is TGTGCCACCAGCAGCGATCCTAGCGGGAGAGGTGAGCAGTTCTTC. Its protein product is CATSSDPSGRGEQFF.